The TCR beta chain described here comes from a study of low-dose radiotherapy and immunotherapy resistance in tumors. Looking at the study overall: Participants in Cohort 1 were administered 0.5 Gy per fraction at 2-week intervals, to a cumulative dose of 6.5 Gy. Intravenous cyclophosphamide 200 mg/m2 was given every two weeks, one day before radiation and immunotherapy.

This clonotype was seen more than once but under ten times. First-strand cDNA used TRAV- and TRBV-specific primers, covering alpha and beta chains. With a constant-region primer and a V-primer adapter, TCRs were subjected to approximately 18 PCR cycles of amplification. Isolated mRNA underwent amplification via in vitro transcription. TCRdb ran MiXCR on the reads and lists one entry per CDR3 protein. Of 55,000 to 65,000 distinct CDR3 sequences in the sample, approximately 25% were seen once. V gave up 5 bases and J gave up 5 bases, with 19 bases separating them. The germline V gene encodes CDR1 SGHVS and CDR2 FQNEAQ. This CDR3 has 16 amino acids. Specified time point: before trial treatment. All of the donors were given nivolumab, ipilimumab, aspirin, low-dose cyclophosphamide and low-dose radiotherapy as part of RACIN, a single-arm trial.

The rearrangement links TRBV7-8 to TRBJ1-5; possibly TRBD1 for D (5 bases). The receptor was isolated from a male donor with rectosigmoid adenocarcinoma. The sequencing here drew on PBMCs, taken before treatment. The CDR3 protein is CASSPGITGSDQPQHF. The CDR3 DNA sequence: TGTGCCAGCAGCCCAGGAATTACAGGCAGCGATCAGCCCCAGCATTTT.